This section outlines one T cell receptor (beta chain) sequence together with its context. Living in about two dozen US areas, the participants were between about 18 and 90 years of age. Researchers sorted participants into cohorts using their self-reported clinical history. Cohort 3 donors counted as recovered after two negative PCRs, clearance, or resolved symptoms. CDR3 length: 11 residues. Deletions cut 5 bases from V and 13 bases from J, with 14 bases between. CDR1 is SNHLY, CDR2 FYNNEI, per germline. These data come from a study of blood T cell repertoires in COVID-19. Study-wide background: Material from acute and convalescent COVID-19 was sourced from the United States, Italy and Spain.

This table comes from immunoSEQ multiplex PCR, and its TCRdb copy is limited to in-frame clones, with some not included. Counted here are around 280,000 clones, approximately 91% occurring once; the ten biggest clones make up less than 2%. The clonotype comes from a woman in her thirties or forties who had recovered from COVID-19. The sequencing sample was made of PBMCs or T cells enriched from blood (not recorded which). The rearrangement uses TRBV2 and TRBJ1-2, with D perhaps matching TRBD1 (6 bases). CDR3 loop: CASSFRQVCTF. The CDR3 DNA is TGTGCCAGCAGTTTTAGACAGGTGTGCACCTTC. Looking up the rest from reference TRBV2 and TRBJ1-2 gives the full variable domain: EPEVTQTPSHQVTQMGQEVILRCVPISNHLYFYWYRQILGQKVEFLVSFYNNEISEKSEIFDDQFSVERPDGSNFTLKIRSTKLEDSAMYFCASSFRQVCTFGSGTRLTVV.